A single sample gave rise to the 9 T cell receptor beta chains below, sequenced in a study of T cells in Graves' hyperthyroidism and ophthalmopathy (dated by TCRdb to the late 2010s). Libraries were constructed by multiplex PCR. The run used an Illumina HiSeq 2000. TCR beta CDR3 regions were amplified from RNA transcripts. For the first round of RT-PCR on the TCR CDR3, the HTBI primer set was used together with the Qiagen OneStep RT-PCR kit. Clones were called with MiXCR by TCRdb after fastp trimmed the public reads at Q25, and only in-frame beta chains were retained. Merged by CDR3 protein, the rows form single entries marked with the most common genes and DNA. Recorded for this sample are about 400,000 distinct CDR3 sequences; more than 12% of them occurred a single time. The ten largest clones capture around 20% of the sample. The sample comprised blood. The receptors originated from a woman aged 30 to 39 with Graves' ophthalmopathy.

This clonotype was seen repeatedly, ten times or more. The rearrangement uses TRBV28 and TRBJ1-2; the D gene is possibly TRBD1 (5 bases). The CDR3 is made up of 13 amino acids. CDR1 and CDR2 (germline): MDHEN, SYDVKM. Trimming pared 7 bases from V and 2 bases from J, leaving 11 bases between. The CDR3 reads CASTGGRNYGYTF. The CDR3, as DNA: TGTGCCAGCACCGGGGGTAGAAACTATGGCTACACCTTC.

About this clonotype itself: The CDR3 ends on some other residue instead of the conserved phenylalanine or tryptophan, so this is likely a read error. This chain links TRBV7-9 with TRBJ2-5, with 9 bases aligning to TRBD2. The CDR3 totals 14 residues. V trimming: 5 bases; J trimming: 2 bases; junction bases outside the gene matches: 3. Germline-derived CDR1 and CDR2 are SEHNR and FQNEAQ (reference sequence). CDR3 protein: CASSPSGAQETQYC. The CDR3 nucleotides read TGTGCCAGCAGCCCTAGCGGGGCTCAAGAGACCCAGTACTGC.

This clonotype was seen repeatedly, ten times or more. The gene calls are TRBV28 and TRBJ2-5; 8 nucleotides agree with TRBD1. J lost 1 base, V lost 9 bases, and 7 bases had no gene match. The CDR3 sequence is 14 residues long. CDR1 is MDHEN and CDR2 is SYDVKM in the germline V gene. CDR3 coding DNA: TGTGCCAGTGCCCTGACAGGGGTCCAAGAGACCCAGTACTTC. Its translation: CASALTGVQETQYF. The variable domain in full, with the rest retrieved from reference TRBV28 and TRBJ2-5, is DVKVTQSSRYLVKRTGEKVFLECVQDMDHENMFWYRQDPGLGLRLIYFSYDVKMKEKGDIPEGYSVSREKKERFSLILESASTNQTSMYLCASALTGVQETQYFGPGTRLLVL.

This clonotype was recorded a few times. This chain uses TRBV15 with TRBJ1-1; 7 bases align to TRBD1. This CDR3 spans 15 amino acids. Germline V lookup: CDR1 LNHNV, CDR2 YYDKDF (reference sequence). J gave up 3 bases and V 3 bases, and 7 bases lay outside the gene matches. CDR3 amino acids: CATSSLQGKDTEAFF. The CDR3 nucleotides are TGTGCCACCAGCAGCTTACAGGGGAAGGACACTGAAGCTTTCTTT.

The table lists this clonotype with many counts. The rearrangement links TRBV5-1 to TRBJ2-3, with unresolved D. Germline V gene data show CDR1 as SGHRS and CDR2 as YFSETQ. The CDR3 consists of 16 residues. Trimming stripped 7 bases from V and 0 bases from J, with 18 bases between. The CDR3 protein is CASYPDVPGSTDTQYF. The CDR3, as DNA: TGCGCCAGCTACCCGGATGTGCCGGGCAGCACAGATACGCAGTATTTT.

The rearrangement links TRBV10-1 to TRBJ2-1, with D uncertain. Trimming shortened V by 0 bases and J by 6 bases, and 9 bases separated the two germline ends. This CDR3 comprises 14 residues. In germline, CDR1 is WNHNN, CDR2 SYGVQD (reference sequence). This chain's CDR3 is CASSESNAANEQFF. The CDR3 DNA reads as TGCGCCAGCAGTGAGTCGAACGCGGCCAATGAGCAGTTCTTC.

There are a few counts of this clonotype. V is TRBV9 and J is TRBJ1-4; 12 bases align to TRBD1. This CDR3 is 14 amino acids long. Germline CDR1 is SGDLS and CDR2 is YYNGEE. With 4 bases clipped from V and 8 bases from J, the junction kept 3 bases outside the gene matches. The CDR3: CASSRDRGQEKLFF. CDR3 in DNA: TGTGCCAGCAGCCGGGACAGGGGGCAGGAAAAACTGTTTTTT.

This clonotype was seen many times. V gene TRBV20-1 combines with J gene TRBJ2-7, with D possibly being TRBD2 (6 bases). Germline V gene sequence: CDR1 DFQATT, CDR2 SNEGSKA (reference sequence). The CDR3 spans 13 residues. V shed 5 bases and J shed 3 bases, with 14 bases lying between them. CDR3 protein: CSAGPPGGYEQYF. CDR3 nucleotide sequence: TGCAGTGCTGGACCCCCCGGGGGCTACGAGCAGTACTTC.

This clonotype was counted many times. This chain links TRBV11-2 with TRBJ1-2, with 7 bases identical to TRBD1. The J segment lost 0 bases and the V segment lost 5 bases, leaving 12 bases of the junction unmatched. In germline, CDR1 is SGHAT, CDR2 FQNNGV. The CDR3 sequence is 17 residues long. CDR3 residues: CASSMTTGTDPNYGYTF. CDR3 nucleotide sequence: TGTGCCAGCAGCATGACTACCGGGACAGACCCTAACTATGGCTACACCTTC.